Shown below are 29 T cell receptor beta chains from a single sample sequenced in a study of blood T cell repertoires in COVID-19. Data came from immunoSEQ multiplex PCR; TCRdb stores just in-frame clones and leaves some out. The sample has approximately 330,000 clones, approximately 90% seen once. The sample comprised peripheral blood. The receptor set was obtained from a woman aged 50 to 65 with active or convalescent COVID-19.

The rearrangement uses TRBV30 and TRBJ2-5; D may be TRBD2 (6 bases). Trimming removed 8 bases from V and 4 bases from J, with 20 bases in between. Germline V CDR1 and CDR2: GTSNPN, SVGIG (reference sequence). CDR3 length equals 14 residues. CDR3 loop: CARRRGRSRETQYF. DNA of the CDR3: TGTGCCAGACGGAGGGGCAGATCTCGAGAGACCCAGTACTTC.

The chain recombines TRBV9 with TRBJ2-1; TRBD2 matches at 12 bases. The V gene end was trimmed by 3 bases and the J gene end by 8 bases; junction bases not matched to a gene: 15. The CDR3 spans 18 residues. CDR1 and CDR2 (germline): SGDLS, YYNGEE. The CDR3 coding sequence is TGTGCCAGCAGCGCTCAAATACTAGCGGGAGGCTCCTGGGATGAGCAGTTCTTC. Residues: CASSAQILAGGSWDEQFF.

This chain uses TRBV19 with TRBJ1-6; a weak D match, TRBD1 (5 bases). The V and J ends lost 1 base and 9 bases respectively, with 13 bases between them. This CDR3 has 15 residues. From germline, CDR1 is LNHDA and CDR2 SQIVND (reference sequence). CDR3 DNA: TGTGCCAGTAGTATAGTTGGCAGGGCCAGTTCACCCCTCCACTTT. It yields the protein CASSIVGRASSPLHF. Looking up the rest from reference TRBV19 and TRBJ1-6 gives the full variable domain: DGGITQSPKYLFRKEGQNVTLSCEQNLNHDAMYWYRQDPGQGLRLIYYSQIVNDFQKGDIAEGYSVSREKKESFPLTVTSAQKNPTAFYLCASSIVGRASSPLHFGNGTRLTVT.

A single count supports this clone. The chain combines TRBV4-1 with TRBJ1-4, with D possibly TRBD1 on 6 matching bases. Trimming stripped 0 bases from V and 0 bases from J, with 8 bases between. The CDR3 spans 16 residues. Looked up from germline, CDR1 is MGHRA and CDR2 is YSYEKL. The CDR3 here is CASSQDRGTTNEKLFF. DNA for the CDR3: TGCGCCAGCAGCCAAGATAGGGGGACAACTAATGAAAAACTGTTTTTT.

The chain uses TRBV19 and TRBJ2-5, with D possibly being TRBD1 (6 bases). Per germline, CDR1 LNHDA and CDR2 SQIVND (reference sequence). V was trimmed by 1 base and J by 7 bases, leaving 13 bases between them. The CDR3 loop spans 14 amino acids. This chain's CDR3 is CASSIARETGTQYF. CDR3 sequence (DNA): TGTGCCAGTAGTATAGCCAGAGAGACAGGGACCCAGTACTTC.

This chain joins TRBV30 and TRBJ1-3; a possible D gene is TRBD1 (6 bases). The germline V gene encodes CDR1 GTSNPN and CDR2 SVGIG (reference sequence). CDR3 length: 15 amino acids. Trimming took off 0 bases at V and 2 bases at J, with 11 bases between the two ends. The CDR3 DNA reads as TGTGCCTGGAGTGTCAAAGGGACAACTGGAAACACCATATATTTT. Protein product: CAWSVKGTTGNTIYF.

V gene TRBV6-2 or TRBV6-3 combines with J gene TRBJ2-7; weak D call: TRBD1 (5 bases). Germline assignment: CDR1 MNHEY and CDR2 SVGEGT. The V and J ends lost 6 bases and 6 bases respectively, with 21 bases between them. This CDR3 region has 15 residues. The CDR3 region is CASSSPSRRGFEQYF. CDR3 bases: TGTGCCAGCAGCTCGCCCTCCAGAAGGGGATTCGAGCAGTACTTC.

V and J are TRBV5-4 and TRBJ2-7; 7 bases line up with TRBD1. CDR3 size: 14 residues. V lost 6 bases, J lost 2 bases, and 8 bases stayed unmatched. Germline assignment: CDR1 SGHNT and CDR2 YYREEE (reference sequence). The CDR3 is CASKPGQGAYEQYF. The CDR3 coding sequence is TGTGCCAGCAAACCAGGGCAGGGGGCCTACGAGCAGTACTTC.

The J gene is TRBJ2-7, the V gene TRBV18; TRBD2 aligns across 13 bases. The length of the CDR3 is 17 residues. The junction had 11 bases not matched to a gene; V was cut back by 3 bases and J by 6 bases. Germline V CDR1 and CDR2: KGHSH, LQKENI. CDR3 sequence (DNA): TGTGCCAGCTCACCGTTGACTAGCGGGAGGAAGTTTCGCGAGCAGTACTTC. Amino acids: CASSPLTSGRKFREQYF.

The genes are TRBV5-1 and TRBJ2-2; D may be TRBD1 (6 bases). V lost 0 bases, J lost 3 bases, and 9 bases lay in between. This CDR3 is built from 15 residues. The germline V gene has CDR1 SGHRS and CDR2 YFSETQ. The CDR3 region has the DNA TGCGCCAGCAGCTTGGGCGGACAGTACACCGGGGAGCTGTTTTTT. Translating it yields CASSLGGQYTGELFF.

The J gene is TRBJ1-1, the V gene TRBV6-5; 7 nucleotides agree with TRBD1. This CDR3 is 14 amino acids long. From germline, CDR1 is MNHEY and CDR2 SVGAGI. The V and J ends lost 2 bases and 2 bases, in that order; junction bases with no gene match: 2. CDR3 nucleotide sequence: TGTGCCAGCAGTTACCAGGGGGGAAACACTGAAGCTTTCTTT. It specifies CASSYQGGNTEAFF.

V and J are TRBV18 and TRBJ1-1, with 7 bases identical to TRBD1. This CDR3 comprises 15 residues. V gave up 2 bases and J gave up 6 bases; unmatched junction bases: 9. Germline CDR1 KGHSH, CDR2 LQKENI. CDR3 region: CASSPSTGAGAEAFF. The CDR3 DNA follows: TGTGCCAGCTCACCAAGTACAGGGGCGGGCGCTGAAGCTTTCTTT.

The V and J genes are TRBV3-1 (or the pseudogene TRBV3-2) and TRBJ2-4; no clear D. Trimming took 4 bases from V and 4 from J, leaving 29 bases between them. The CDR3 length is 20 residues. The germline V gene encodes CDR1 LGHDT and CDR2 YNNKEL (reference sequence). As DNA, the CDR3 is TGTGCCAGCAGCCTTAGAACACCATCCGAAGGTGGGCAGAAAAAAAACATTCAGTACTTC. Translation gives CASSLRTPSEGGQKKNIQYF.

V usage is TRBV28 and J usage is TRBJ2-7; D is ambiguous. The CDR3 loop spans 14 amino acids. The V end lost 3 bases, the J end lost 0 bases, and 9 bases lay between the germline ends. Germline loops: CDR1 MDHEN, CDR2 SYDVKM. The CDR3 nucleotides are TGTGCCAGCAGTTTGATAGATCCCTCCTACGAGCAGTACTTC. Amino acids: CASSLIDPSYEQYF.

This chain connects TRBV19 to TRBJ2-5; TRBD1 aligns across 7 bases. Germline CDR1 and CDR2: LNHDA and SQIVND (reference sequence). The V and J ends lost 5 bases and 2 bases, in that order; junction bases with no gene match: 8. CDR3 length equals 15 residues. This CDR3 is CASSGTAFRQETQYF. The CDR3, as DNA: TGTGCCAGTAGTGGGACAGCTTTTAGACAAGAGACCCAGTACTTC.

This chain links TRBV4-3 with TRBJ2-3; TRBD2 matches 9 bases. The trim removed 0 bases at V and 4 bases at J, leaving 11 bases unmatched. The CDR3 has 18 amino acids. The germline gives CDR1 LGHNA, CDR2 YSLEER. CDR3 loop: CASSQDLTSGLPADTQYF. Here the CDR3 DNA reads TGCGCCAGCAGCCAAGATCTAACTAGCGGGCTTCCAGCAGATACGCAGTATTTT.

This chain links TRBV11-2 with TRBJ2-7, with TRBD2 identical over 9 bases. The CDR3 covers 17 residues. Losses at the gene ends were 1 base for V and 6 bases for J; bases not matched to a gene: 13. Germline V gives CDR1 SGHAT, CDR2 FQNNGV. Here the CDR3 reads CASSLGGVLAGPGEQYF. In DNA form, the CDR3 reads TGTGCCAGCAGCTTAGGAGGAGTACTAGCGGGTCCCGGCGAGCAGTACTTC.

The chain recombines TRBV6-5 with TRBJ1-1, with a weak D call TRBD1 (5 bases). This CDR3 region has 15 residues. The germline V and J ends were trimmed by 4 bases and 4 bases, with 16 bases remaining between them. Germline V gene lookup returns CDR1 MNHEY and CDR2 SVGAGI. CDR3 residues: CASSSPGGQGTEAFF. CDR3 DNA: TGTGCCAGCAGTTCCCCGGGGGGTCAAGGCACTGAAGCTTTCTTT.

The chain uses TRBV11-2 and TRBJ2-7, with D unclear. The germline CDR1 and CDR2 sequences are SGHAT and FQNNGV. CDR3 size: 12 residues. The germline V and J ends were trimmed by 1 base and 7 bases, with 8 bases remaining between them. CDR3 nucleotide sequence: TGTGCCAGCAGCTTAGGAGGTAGGGAGCAGTACTTC. Its protein product is CASSLGGREQYF.

The chain couples TRBV4-2 to TRBJ2-7, with a possible D match to TRBD1 (6 bases). There are 14 residues in the CDR3. Per the germline V gene, CDR1 is LGHNA and CDR2 is YNFKEQ. The V and J ends lost 5 bases and 4 bases respectively, with 15 bases between them. The CDR3 sequence: CASSEDSSGYEQYF. CDR3 bases: TGTGCCAGCAGCGAGGACAGTAGTGGGTACGAGCAGTACTTC.

This rearrangement joins TRBV19 to TRBJ1-1, with 9 bases aligning to TRBD1. This CDR3 region has 15 residues. The V and J ends lost 3 bases and 5 bases, in that order; junction bases with no gene match: 7. Germline loops: CDR1 LNHDA, CDR2 SQIVND (reference sequence). The CDR3 reads CASSIAGQGYTEAFF. The CDR3, as DNA: TGTGCCAGTAGTATTGCGGGACAGGGTTATACTGAAGCTTTCTTT.

The chain joins TRBV27 to TRBJ2-7; 7 bases match TRBD1. CDR1 is MNHEY, CDR2 SMNVEV, per germline (reference sequence). The V segment lost 6 bases and the J segment 3 bases; nucleotides outside the gene matches: 11. The CDR3 sequence is 15 residues long. The CDR3 protein is CASSRTPGDSYEQYF. CDR3 coding DNA: TGTGCCAGCAGCCGAACCCCAGGGGACAGCTACGAGCAGTACTTC.

This chain links TRBV19 with TRBJ1-1, with 7 positions matching TRBD1. The CDR3 contains 16 residues. Trimming took 5 bases from V and 5 from J; bases not matched to a gene: 14. Germline V gene data show CDR1 as LNHDA and CDR2 as SQIVND (reference sequence). CDR3 sequence: CASSRPTGMVGTEAFF. CDR3 nucleotides: TGTGCCAGTAGTCGCCCGACAGGGATGGTTGGGACTGAAGCTTTCTTT.

The rearrangement uses TRBV29-1 and TRBJ1-1; D unresolved. The CDR3 spans 11 residues. Germline lookup yields CDR1 SQVTM and CDR2 ANQGSEA. Trimming cost V 3 bases and J 1 base, with 3 bases left between them. This CDR3 reads CSVERNTEAFF. The CDR3 DNA reads TGCAGCGTTGAGCGGAACACTGAAGCTTTCTTT.

A single count supports this clone. The rearrangement uses TRBV28 and TRBJ2-7; perhaps TRBD1 as D (7 bases). Germline assignment: CDR1 MDHEN and CDR2 SYDVKM. The CDR3 loop spans 15 amino acids. The V end was cut by 2 bases, the J end by 4 bases, with 15 bases between. The chain's CDR3 is CASSLPQGGTYEQYF. In DNA form, the CDR3 reads TGTGCCAGCAGTTTACCCCAGGGGGGTACTTACGAGCAGTACTTC.

This chain uses TRBV5-5 with TRBJ2-3, with a possible D match to TRBD2 (6 bases). Germline values: CDR1 SGHKS, CDR2 YYEKEE (reference sequence). The CDR3 has 16 amino acids. The V end lost 1 base, the J end lost 2 bases, and 14 bases lay between the germline ends. The CDR3 DNA reads as TGTGCCAGCAGCTTGAAACAGGAGGGCTTCACAGATACGCAGTATTTT. It yields the protein CASSLKQEGFTDTQYF.

Worth noting for this clone: The DNA is omitted, as the CDR3 cannot be located on it reliably, and the CDR3 follows TCRdb's listing. Here the CDR3 reads CASSFGPGTSGGVAKNIQYF. The V gene is TRBV27, the J gene TRBJ2-4; the D segment call TRBD2 is taken from the table without a DNA check. The germline V gene has CDR1 MNHEY and CDR2 SMNVEV (reference sequence). Both ends counted, the CDR3 spans 20 residues.

The chain is built from TRBV6-5 and TRBJ2-1, with a weak D call TRBD1 (7 bases). Germline V gene sequence: CDR1 MNHEY, CDR2 SVGAGI. With 0 bases removed from V and 6 bases from J, the gap between germline ends came to 15 bases. The CDR3 spans 16 residues. CDR3 region: CASSYSVGGGLNEQFF. In nucleotides, the CDR3 is TGTGCCAGCAGTTACTCCGTTGGAGGGGGCCTCAATGAGCAGTTCTTC.

The CDR3 sequence is CASSLGFVEGYEQYF. For the CDR3, the DNA is TGTGCCAGCAGTTTAGGGTTCGTGGAGGGGTACGAGCAGTACTTC. The chain is built from TRBV28 and TRBJ2-7; a possible D gene is TRBD2 (6 bases). Trimming took 2 bases from V and 4 from J, leaving 15 bases between them. This CDR3 is 15 amino acids long. Germline assignment: CDR1 MDHEN and CDR2 SYDVKM.